This T cell receptor (beta chain) comes out of a study of blood T cells in healthy people across ages. The CDR3 runs to 13 residues. Germline V gene sequence: CDR1 LGHNA, CDR2 YSLEER. V was cut by 4 bases and J by 1 base, with 8 bases left in between. Findings and limits, study-wide: Changes in expanded clonotypes were possibly confounded, as the CMV status of donors was unknown.

Remarks on this clonotype: Its antigen is undetermined.

The second PCR ran about 6 to 11 cycles with a sample-barcoded 5' primer and J-beta primers. TCRdb recomputed calls from the 5' RACE reads with MiXCR, one row per CDR3 protein. The table includes roughly 860,000 distinct CDR3 sequences, less than 80% detected once. The source material was blood. The sequence derives from a man aged 25-45 years in good health. The chain couples TRBV4-3 to TRBJ2-7; no clear D. CDR3 sequence reads: CASSPRRSYEQYF. The DNA for the CDR3 is TGCGCCAGCAGCCCGAGACGGTCCTACGAGCAGTACTTC.